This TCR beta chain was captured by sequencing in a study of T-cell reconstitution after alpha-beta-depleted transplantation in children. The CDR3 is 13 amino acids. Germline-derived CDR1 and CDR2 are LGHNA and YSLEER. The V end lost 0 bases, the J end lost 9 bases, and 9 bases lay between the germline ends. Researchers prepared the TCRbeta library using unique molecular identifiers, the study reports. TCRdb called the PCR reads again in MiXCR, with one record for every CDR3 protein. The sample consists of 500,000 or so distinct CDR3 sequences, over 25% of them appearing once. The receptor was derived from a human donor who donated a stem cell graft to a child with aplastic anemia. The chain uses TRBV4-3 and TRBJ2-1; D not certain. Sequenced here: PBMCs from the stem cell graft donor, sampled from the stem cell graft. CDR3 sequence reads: CASSQELLGEQFF. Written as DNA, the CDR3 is TGCGCCAGCAGCCAAGAATTGCTCGGTGAGCAGTTCTTC.